This TCR beta chain comes out of a study of T-cell reconstitution after alpha-beta-depleted transplantation in children. TCRbeta library preparation incorporated unique molecular identifiers. TCRdb reprocessed the PCR reads with MiXCR, giving one entry per CDR3 protein. Here the sample spans some 530,000 distinct CDR3 sequences, around 12% being singletons. The CDR3 extends over 11 amino acids. V lost 7 bases and J lost 5, with 8 bases in between. Germline values: CDR1 SNHLY, CDR2 FYNNEI. This clonotype was counted a few times. The chain has TRBV2 and TRBJ1-2; tentative D call: TRBD1 (6 bases). This sequence was found in a human donor who donated a stem cell graft to a child with combined immunodeficiency. Sequencing used PBMCs from the stem cell graft donor, obtained from the stem cell graft. CDR3 residues: CASKGGYGYTF. The CDR3 DNA sequence: TGTGCCAGCAAGGGGGGATATGGCTACACCTTC.